The present TCR beta chain was sequenced within a study of shared clonotypes between healthy human individuals. Study context: Three CD4 naive, three CD4 memory, two CD8 naive and one CD8 memory plate were used per donor. Whole-study results and caveats: How much donors shared clonotypes was expected to be affected by sequencing depth. Clonotypes that were shared across a few donors made up 4.5% to 5% of naive CD4 clonotypes.

On this clone itself: Its antigen is as yet unknown. The sample contains more than one DNA sequence encoding this CDR3.

Trimming took 3 bases from V and 2 from J; bases not matched to a gene: 2. The CDR3 has 15 amino acids. The V gene's germline CDR1 is SGHTA and CDR2 FQGNSA. Original data processing: There were no quality scores in the junction-only immunoSEQ sequences, so filtering differed. Produced via immunoSEQ multiplex PCR; TCRdb's table is partial and in-frame only. The D gene and trimming were derived from the DNA, and the V and J assignments and clone size from that table. In the table there are over a million clones, roughly 96% of which are singletons. V usage is TRBV7-2 and J usage is TRBJ2-2, with TRBD1 matching 8 bases. Sequencing input: naive CD4+ T cells sorted from blood. Subset given: CD45RA+ positively selected. The TCR sequence derives from a man younger than 40 in good health. DNA of the CDR3: TGTGCCAGCAGCTTTGACAGGGGCAACACCGGGGAGCTGTTTTTT. Its translation is CASSFDRGNTGELFF. Full variable domain (missing parts from reference TRBV7-2 and TRBJ2-2): GAGVSQSPSNKVTEKGKDVELRCDPISGHTALYWYRQSLGQGLEFLIYFQGNSAPDKSGLPSDRFSAERTGGSVSTLTIQRTQQEDSAVYLCASSFDRGNTGELFFGEGSRLTVL.